A selection of T cell receptor beta chains follows, all from one sample in a study of radiotherapy plus CTLA-4 blockade in lung cancer. The assay was immunoSEQ multiplex PCR, and TCRdb's table has in-frame clones only and misses some. The sample carries about 84,000 clones, more than 70% recorded once. The specimen was peripheral blood, collected from a patient treated with radiotherapy plus ipilimumab. These receptors were collected from a human donor with non-small cell lung cancer that progressed on radiotherapy plus ipilimumab. CDR3s include the opening cysteine and the closing phenylalanine or tryptophan. The D gene is left open where the match is weak. Clone size, where shown, is once, few, many, or a class for clones that have expanded.

>.|TRBD1|TRBV28|TRBJ1-2
CASSFPSVRGSGGYTF
TGTGCCAGCAGTTTTCCTTCGGTCAGGGGGTCGGGCGGCTACACCTTC
>.|.|TRBV2|TRBJ2-5
CASTARTQYF
TGTGCCAGCACCGCGCGGACCCAGTACTTC
>.|TRBD2|TRBV6-5|TRBJ2-7
CASSSGRTYEQYF
TGTGCCAGCAGTAGCGGGAGAACCTACGAGCAGTACTTC
>.|.|TRBV15|TRBJ1-2
CATSRDLDSYGYTF
TGTGCCACCAGCAGAGATTTGGACTCCTATGGCTACACCTTC
>.|.|TRBV15|TRBJ2-7
CATSRRQDWEEQYF
TGTGCCACCAGCAGACGACAGGACTGGGAGGAGCAGTACTTC
>.|TRBD1|TRBV10-2|TRBJ1-1
CASSSGTGGAGTEAFF
TGCGCCAGCAGTTCCGGGACAGGGGGCGCGGGGACTGAAGCTTTCTTT
>.|.|TRBV6-5|TRBJ1-2
CASSYQMTSNWGYTF
TGTGCCAGCAGTTACCAGATGACATCTAACTGGGGGTACACCTTC
>.|TRBD1|TRBV27|TRBJ1-2
CASSLYRGQNYGYTF
TGTGCCAGCTCCCTCTACAGGGGGCAAAACTATGGCTACACCTTC
>.|.|TRBV7-9|TRBJ1-2
CASSLAPGRISNYGYTF
TGTGCCAGCAGCTTAGCGCCTGGCAGGATATCTAACTATGGCTACACCTTC
>few|.|TRBV6-5|TRBJ2-7
CASSFSGDLGYEQYF
TGTGCCAGCAGTTTTTCGGGGGACCTCGGTTACGAGCAGTACTTC
>few|.|TRBV2|TRBJ2-7
CASSDAQGFHEQYF
TGTGCCAGCAGTGATGCCCAGGGATTCCACGAGCAGTACTTC
>.|.|TRBV2|TRBJ2-3
CASSAGPGLTTDTQYF
TGTGCCAGCAGTGCGGGTCCGGGACTCACTACAGATACGCAGTATTTT
>.|.|TRBV27|TRBJ1-1
CASSFGEMNTEAFF
TGTGCCAGCAGTTTTGGGGAAATGAACACTGAAGCTTTCTTT
>few|.|TRBV5-6|TRBJ2-3
CASSLKGTDTQYF
TGTGCCAGCAGCTTGAAAGGCACAGATACGCAGTATTTT
>.|TRBD2|TRBV9|TRBJ2-3
CASSPHGGVSTDTQYF
TGTGCCAGCAGCCCTCACGGGGGGGTAAGCACAGATACGCAGTATTTT
>.|.|TRBV30|TRBJ2-1
CAHNRDITNEQFF
TGTGCCCACAATCGGGACATAACAAATGAGCAGTTCTTC
>.|.|TRBV30|TRBJ2-3
CAWGQGRTDTQYF
TGTGCCTGGGGTCAGGGGCGCACAGATACGCAGTATTTT
>.|.|TRBV5-1|TRBJ2-7
CASSFPTRGTYEQYF
TGCGCCAGCAGCTTTCCGACCAGGGGTACCTACGAGCAGTACTTC
>.|.|TRBV7-2|TRBJ1-5
CASSYRTVSNQPQHF
TGTGCCAGCAGTTACCGGACAGTTAGCAATCAGCCCCAGCATTTT
>.|.|TRBV6-1|TRBJ1-5
CASTIQGNQPQHF
TGTGCCAGCACCATACAGGGAAATCAGCCCCAGCATTTT
>once|.|TRBV11-2|TRBJ2-2
CASSTRTADTGELFF
TGTGCCAGCAGCACGCGGACGGCTGACACCGGGGAGCTGTTTTTT
>.|.|TRBV5-4|TRBJ1-6
CASSLRGGGVNSPLHF
TGTGCCAGCAGCTTGCGCGGGGGAGGCGTAAATTCACCCCTCCACTTT
>.|.|TRBV6-1|TRBJ2-7
CASVKAAQSSYEQYF
TGTGCCAGCGTGAAGGCGGCTCAAAGCTCCTACGAGCAGTACTTC
>once|TRBD1|TRBV5-4|TRBJ2-3
CASSSKTGERSTQYF
TGTGCCAGCAGCTCGAAAACAGGGGAAAGGAGTACGCAGTATTTT
>.|.|TRBV18|TRBJ1-1
CASSPLAGIMNTEAFF
TGTGCCAGCTCACCACTCGCAGGAATCATGAACACTGAAGCTTTCTTT
>.|TRBD2|TRBV2|TRBJ2-7
CATAGETYEQYF
TGTGCCACAGCGGGAGAGACCTACGAGCAGTACTTC
>few|.|TRBV7-9|TRBJ1-5
CASSQGRIGNQPQHF
TGTGCCAGCAGCCAGGGGCGGATAGGCAATCAGCCCCAGCATTTT
>.|.|TRBV27|TRBJ2-1
CASSLGVSSYNEQFF
TGTGCCAGCAGTTTAGGAGTTAGCTCCTACAATGAGCAGTTCTTC
>few|TRBD2|TRBV4-2|TRBJ2-7
CASSFGDYSYEQYF
TGTGCCAGCAGCTTCGGGGACTATTCCTACGAGCAGTACTTC
>few|TRBD1|TRBV9|TRBJ1-3
CASSPRTGIGNTIYF
TGTGCCAGCAGCCCGCGGACAGGAATAGGAAACACCATATATTTT
>.|.|TRBV11-3|TRBJ2-2
CASSLGRNTGELFF
TGTGCCAGCAGCTTAGGGAGGAACACCGGGGAGCTGTTTTTT
>.|.|TRBV7-2|TRBJ1-2
CASSLAPGNYGYTF
TGTGCCAGCAGCTTAGCCCCAGGGAACTATGGCTACACCTTC
>.|TRBD1|TRBV7-9|TRBJ1-2
CASSLPNWFGTGLPGGYTF
TGTGCCAGCAGCTTACCCAACTGGTTTGGGACAGGACTCCCGGGTGGCTACACCTTC
>.|TRBD1|TRBV7-9|TRBJ2-7
CASSEEDRGLNEQYF
TGTGCCAGCAGCGAAGAGGACAGGGGGCTCAACGAGCAGTACTTC
>.|.|TRBV2|TRBJ1-1
CASRIEGSTEAFF
TGTGCCAGCAGGATAGAGGGGAGCACTGAAGCTTTCTTT
>.|.|TRBV27|TRBJ2-6
CASSLANSGANVLTF
TGTGCCAGCAGTTTAGCAAACTCTGGGGCCAACGTCCTGACTTTC
>.|.|TRBV2|TRBJ1-5
CASSENTGYQPQHF
TGTGCCAGCAGTGAGAATACAGGGTATCAGCCCCAGCATTTT
>.|.|TRBV19|TRBJ2-3
CATAVGAVATDTQYF
TGTGCCACGGCTGTGGGGGCAGTGGCCACAGATACGCAGTATTTT
>.|.|TRBV5-1|TRBJ2-6
CASSVTSSGANVLTF
TGCGCCAGCAGCGTTACGAGCTCTGGGGCCAACGTCCTGACTTTC
>once|.|TRBV4-1|TRBJ1-5
CASSQDRWGGQPQHF
TGCGCCAGCAGCCAAGATCGTTGGGGAGGACAGCCCCAGCATTTT
>.|.|TRBV10-3|TRBJ1-5
CAIGGSGNQPQHF
TGTGCCATAGGGGGGTCGGGCAATCAGCCCCAGCATTTT
>.|TRBD2|TRBV5-4|TRBJ2-1
CASSLKLAGEDEQFF
TGTGCCAGCAGCTTGAAGCTAGCGGGAGAGGATGAGCAGTTCTTC
>.|.|TRBV4-1|TRBJ1-2
CASSQETGYYGYTF
TGCGCCAGCAGCCAAGAGACAGGTTACTATGGCTACACCTTC
>.|TRBD2|TRBV11-3|TRBJ2-3
CASSLSGGRTDTQYF
TGTGCCAGCAGCCTCAGCGGGGGAAGGACAGATACGCAGTATTTT
>.|TRBD1|TRBV19|TRBJ1-2
CASRGLTGGPNYGYTF
TGTGCCAGTAGGGGCCTGACAGGGGGGCCTAACTATGGCTACACCTTC
>.|.|TRBV5-1|TRBJ1-1
CASSLNGYTEAFF
TGCGCCAGCAGCTTGAACGGATACACTGAAGCTTTCTTT
>.|TRBD2|TRBV18|TRBJ2-3
CASSRAGADTQYF
TGTGCCAGCTCGCGAGCGGGAGCAGATACGCAGTATTTT
>once|TRBD1|TRBV6-1|TRBJ1-1
CASSAGRWGQGSTEAFF
TGTGCCAGCAGTGCCGGGAGGTGGGGACAGGGAAGCACTGAAGCTTTCTTT
>once|.|TRBV28|TRBJ1-5
CASIPVGPNRPQHF
TGTGCCAGCATCCCCGTCGGTCCTAATCGACCCCAGCATTTT
>.|.|TRBV20-1|TRBJ1-4
CSARTGEKLFF
TGCAGTGCTAGGACCGGGGAAAAACTGTTTTTT
>few|.|TRBV21-1|TRBJ2-1
CASSKGRGTNEQFF
TGTGCCAGCAGCAAAGGGAGGGGGACGAATGAGCAGTTCTTC
>.|.|TRBV5-1|TRBJ2-3
CASSLAWRDLSTDTQYF
TGCGCCAGCAGCTTGGCCTGGCGGGATCTTAGCACAGATACGCAGTATTTT
>.|.|TRBV5-1|TRBJ2-1
CASSRSSVVNEQFF
TGCGCCAGCAGCCGTTCTAGCGTTGTCAATGAGCAGTTCTTC
>.|TRBD1|TRBV9|TRBJ2-7
CASSPGDRSYEQYF
TGTGCCAGCAGCCCCGGGGACAGATCCTACGAGCAGTACTTC